Following are 32 T cell receptor beta chains from one sample sequenced in a study of cytomegalovirus exposure and HLA in healthy donors. Here immunoSEQ multiplex PCR was the method, and the copy in TCRdb shows in-frame clones only, minus some. The sample has roughly 180,000 clones; 86% are singletons. The sample comprised PBMCs. The receptors originated from a man in his thirties or forties in good health and CMV-seropositive.

This sequence joins TRBV6-1 and TRBJ1-1; D ambiguous. Germline V CDR1 and CDR2: MNHNS, SASEGT. The CDR3 has 14 amino acids. The V and J ends lost 7 bases and 0 bases respectively, with 12 bases between them. CDR3 sequence reads: CASNRGLMNTEAFF. The DNA for the CDR3 is TGTGCCAGCAACCGTGGGTTGATGAACACTGAAGCTTTCTTT.

The rearrangement uses TRBV4-3 and TRBJ1-6, with 9 bases identical to TRBD1. V dropped 6 bases and J dropped 8; count of bases not matched to a gene: 5. The CDR3 spans 14 residues. From germline, CDR1 is LGHNA and CDR2 YSLEER. CDR3 loop: CASSRTGEYSPLHF. The CDR3 DNA reads as TGCGCCAGCAGTAGGACAGGGGAATATTCACCCCTCCACTTT.

This clone has only a few counts. V gene TRBV30 combines with J gene TRBJ1-6; D call uncertain. The CDR3 is made up of 12 amino acids. Deletions cut 0 bases from V and 6 bases from J, with 3 bases between. The V gene's germline CDR1 is GTSNPN and CDR2 SVGIG (reference sequence). CDR3 bases: TGTGCCTGGAGTGTCCGTAATTCACCCCTCCACTTT. Its translation is CAWSVRNSPLHF.

The chain uses TRBV4-3 and TRBJ2-3, with TRBD1 identical over 9 bases. This CDR3 has 17 residues. Germline trimming cut 5 bases from V and 6 bases from J; bases unmatched to any gene: 15. Germline V gene lookup returns CDR1 LGHNA and CDR2 YSLEER. The CDR3 bases are TGCGCCAGCAGCGAAGTAGCCCTACAGGGGGCGCGGGATACGCAGTATTTT. It encodes CASSEVALQGARDTQYF.

The chain uses TRBV25-1 and TRBJ2-3; D gene ambiguous. The CDR3 has 11 amino acids. V was pared by 7 bases and J by 4 bases, with 6 bases between. Germline CDR1 MGHDK, CDR2 SYGVNS. The CDR3 coding sequence is TGTGCCAGCACGGTGTCAGATACGCAGTATTTT. It is translated as CASTVSDTQYF.

The V and J genes are TRBV7-9 and TRBJ2-2; 9 nucleotides match TRBD2. Germline CDR1 reads SEHNR; CDR2 reads FQNEAQ (reference sequence). This CDR3 has 17 residues. The junction had 9 bases not matched to a gene; V was cut back by 2 bases and J by 5 bases. The CDR3 nucleotides read TGTGCCAGCAGCTTAAAGATAGCGGGAGTACGTACCGGGGAGCTGTTTTTT. Residues: CASSLKIAGVRTGELFF.

The J gene is TRBJ2-1, the V gene TRBV6-5, with D possibly being TRBD2 (6 bases). The germline CDR1 and CDR2 sequences are MNHEY and SVGAGI. With 2 bases removed from V and 2 bases from J, the gap between germline ends came to 10 bases. This CDR3 is 15 amino acids long. Here the CDR3 reads CASSYGRGPYNEQFF. DNA for the CDR3: TGTGCCAGCAGTTACGGGCGGGGTCCCTACAATGAGCAGTTCTTC.

V is TRBV2 and J is TRBJ2-3; 8 positions agree with TRBD2. This CDR3 contains 16 residues. In germline, CDR1 is SNHLY, CDR2 FYNNEI. Trimming removed 7 bases from V and 4 bases from J; junction bases left unmatched: 13. This chain's CDR3 is CASNLQPGGFADTQYF. For the CDR3, the DNA is TGTGCCAGCAACTTGCAACCGGGAGGGTTCGCAGATACGCAGTATTTT.

This clone showed up just once. This chain joins TRBV28 and TRBJ2-5, with 8 bases lining up with TRBD1. V trimming: 5 bases; J trimming: 4 bases; junction bases outside the gene matches: 6. Per germline, CDR1 MDHEN and CDR2 SYDVKM. The length of the CDR3 is 14 residues. The CDR3 reads CASSRTGSRETQYF. CDR3 DNA: TGTGCCAGCAGTCGGACAGGGAGTCGAGAGACCCAGTACTTC.

The chain recombines TRBV7-9 with TRBJ2-7; 10 positions agree with TRBD2. The CDR3 totals 16 residues. CDR1 and CDR2 from the germline V gene are SEHNR and FQNEAQ (reference sequence). V shed 5 bases and J 3 bases; nucleotides not matched to a gene: 10. Here the CDR3 DNA reads TGTGCCAGCAGCGATCAACTAGCGGGGAGGGTCTACGAGCAGTACTTC. Its translation is CASSDQLAGRVYEQYF.

The CDR3 region has the DNA TGTGCCAGCAGTTTAGTCCAGGGTTACGAGCAGTACTTC. Protein product: CASSLVQGYEQYF. The gene calls are TRBV28 and TRBJ2-7; D perhaps matches TRBD1 (5 bases). Per germline, CDR1 MDHEN and CDR2 SYDVKM. V was shortened by 2 bases and J by 4 bases, with 9 bases between the two germline ends. CDR3 length equals 13 residues.

The chain combines TRBV6-5 with TRBJ2-3, with D tentatively TRBD1 or TRBD2 (5 bases each). V shed 8 bases and J shed 12 bases, with 21 bases lying between them. This CDR3 region has 13 residues. Germline CDR1 and CDR2: MNHEY and SVGAGI. The CDR3 region is CASFGGANLLQYF. The CDR3 DNA reads as TGTGCCAGCTTTGGGGGAGCTAACCTTCTCCAGTATTTT.

This chain joins TRBV9 and TRBJ2-5; TRBD1 matches at 9 bases. CDR3 length: 15 amino acids. Germline values: CDR1 SGDLS, CDR2 YYNGEE. V gave up 4 bases and J gave up 6 bases; unmatched junction bases: 10. CDR3: CASSPPGTGRQTQYF. The DNA for the CDR3 is TGTGCCAGCAGCCCCCCCGGGACAGGGAGGCAGACCCAGTACTTC.

The J gene is TRBJ1-2, the V gene TRBV7-9; no definite D call. The CDR3 is 12 amino acids. Between the trimmed V and J ends, which lost 5 bases and 14 bases, there was a span of 18 bases. Germline assignment: CDR1 SEHNR and CDR2 FQNEAQ (reference sequence). The CDR3 reads CASSEDAEPVTF. Written as DNA, the CDR3 is TGTGCCAGCAGCGAGGACGCAGAACCGGTGACCTTC.

In its sample, this clone was seen once. The chain's CDR3 is CASSLMGVPTYEQYF. The CDR3 DNA follows: TGTGCCAGCAGCTTAATGGGGGTCCCAACCTACGAGCAGTACTTC. The V gene is TRBV7-2, the J gene TRBJ2-7; D could derive from TRBD1 or TRBD2 (5 bases each). The CDR3 is made up of 15 amino acids. Germline lookup yields CDR1 SGHTA and CDR2 FQGNSA. Trimming removed 2 bases at V and 2 bases at J, with 13 bases between.

This clone was seen once. This chain uses TRBV9 with TRBJ2-3, with TRBD2 matching over 12 bases. The germline V gene has CDR1 SGDLS and CDR2 YYNGEE. The length of the CDR3 is 16 residues. V shed 4 bases and J 4 bases; nucleotides not matched to a gene: 7. The chain's CDR3 is CASSPPLAGGPDTQYF. The CDR3 DNA sequence: TGTGCCAGCAGCCCCCCTCTAGCGGGGGGGCCAGATACGCAGTATTTT.

J is TRBJ2-7 and V is TRBV28; 12 bases agree with TRBD2. The CDR3 runs 15 residues. Trimming at V came to 3 bases and at J to 2 bases, leaving 2 bases not matched to a gene. Germline loops: CDR1 MDHEN, CDR2 SYDVKM. The CDR3 loop reads CASSFGLAGTYEQYF. The CDR3 DNA follows: TGTGCCAGCAGTTTCGGACTAGCGGGGACCTACGAGCAGTACTTC. The whole variable domain, remainder taken from reference TRBV28 and TRBJ2-7, is DVKVTQSSRYLVKRTGEKVFLECVQDMDHENMFWYRQDPGLGLRLIYFSYDVKMKEKGDIPEGYSVSREKKERFSLILESASTNQTSMYLCASSFGLAGTYEQYFGPGTRLTVT.

The rearrangement links TRBV13 to TRBJ2-7; 10 nucleotides align to TRBD2. Unmatched junction bases numbered 6, after V lost 4 bases and J lost 3 bases. Germline CDR1 reads PRHDT; CDR2 reads FYEKMQ (reference sequence). The CDR3 covers 15 residues. CDR3 amino acids: CASSSQRGGLYEQYF. CDR3 coding DNA: TGTGCCAGCAGCTCACAGCGGGGGGGCCTCTACGAGCAGTACTTC. Full variable domain (remainder filled in from reference TRBV13 and TRBJ2-7): AAGVIQSPRHLIKEKRETATLKCYPIPRHDTVYWYQQGPGQDPQFLISFYEKMQSDKGSIPDRFSAQQFSDYHSELNMSSLELGDSALYFCASSSQRGGLYEQYFGPGTRLTVT.

This sequence joins TRBV29-1 and TRBJ1-3; a possible D gene is TRBD1 (6 bases). Germline-derived CDR1 and CDR2 are SQVTM and ANQGSEA. This CDR3 region has 15 residues. V dropped 2 bases and J dropped 2 bases, with 13 bases sitting between them. The CDR3 spells CSVELFRGAGNTIYF. CDR3 DNA: TGCAGCGTTGAATTGTTCAGGGGAGCTGGAAACACCATATATTTT.

This chain connects TRBV19 to TRBJ1-4, with D perhaps TRBD1 (5 bases). The CDR3 length is 14 residues. The germline V and J ends were trimmed by 7 bases and 7 bases, with 16 bases remaining between them. CDR1 and CDR2 from the germline V gene are LNHDA and SQIVND (reference sequence). The CDR3 DNA sequence: TGTGCCAGTACCGATCCGGGGGTGATTGAAAAACTGTTTTTT. It yields the protein CASTDPGVIEKLFF.

This chain connects TRBV27 to TRBJ2-7; a possible D gene is TRBD1 (5 bases). The CDR3 contains 13 residues. Germline values: CDR1 MNHEY, CDR2 SMNVEV (reference sequence). V lost 2 bases and J lost 3, with 8 bases in between. This CDR3 is CASSLRQNYEQYF. Written as DNA, the CDR3 is TGTGCCAGCAGTTTACGACAGAACTACGAGCAGTACTTC.

The rearrangement links TRBV5-1 to TRBJ2-1; 9 bases map to TRBD2. Germline V gives CDR1 SGHRS, CDR2 YFSETQ. CDR3 length: 16 amino acids. With 0 bases clipped from V and 7 bases from J, the junction kept 8 bases outside the gene matches. The CDR3 DNA follows: TGCGCCAGCAGCTTGGTAGGACTAGCGAGGCGTAATGAGCAGTTCTTC. Translating it yields CASSLVGLARRNEQFF.

The chain uses TRBV11-3 and TRBJ1-5, with no clear D. There are 13 residues in the CDR3. Germline CDR1 SGHNT, CDR2 YENEEA. The V end was cut by 1 base, the J end by 6 bases, with 7 bases between. This CDR3 is CASSLVSGQPQHF. In nucleotides, the CDR3 is TGTGCCAGCAGCTTAGTATCAGGTCAGCCCCAGCATTTT.

The rearrangement links TRBV29-1 to TRBJ1-1; the D is unclear. Trimming took off 6 bases at V and 1 base at J, with 12 bases between the two ends. From germline, CDR1 is SQVTM and CDR2 ANQGSEA. The CDR3 sequence is 13 residues long. The CDR3 DNA sequence: TGCAGCGTCACACCCGCGGCGAACACTGAAGCTTTCTTT. Its translation: CSVTPAANTEAFF.

A remark on this clone: The sample holds other DNA sequences that translate to the same CDR3. The chain has TRBV19 and TRBJ1-5, with a tentative D call TRBD1 (5 bases). V was trimmed by 2 bases and J by 7 bases, leaving 9 bases between them. CDR1 and CDR2 (germline): LNHDA, SQIVND (reference sequence). CDR3 length: 13 residues. CDR3 protein: CASSIQWGQPQHF. CDR3 nucleotides: TGTGCCAGTAGTATACAGTGGGGGCAGCCCCAGCATTTT.

This chain links TRBV10-3 with TRBJ2-7; D may be TRBD2 (5 bases). CDR1 and CDR2 (germline): ENHRY, SYGVKD. The CDR3 is made up of 15 amino acids. Deletions cut 3 bases from V and 3 bases from J, with 15 bases between. Here the CDR3 DNA reads TGTGCCATCAGTGACGCCTTTGAAGGAGGCTACGAGCAGTACTTC. It translates to CAISDAFEGGYEQYF.

The chain couples TRBV15 to TRBJ1-1; D not resolved. This CDR3 has 14 amino acids. The germline V gene encodes CDR1 LNHNV and CDR2 YYDKDF (reference sequence). V was cut by 9 bases and J by 0 bases, with 14 bases left in between. In nucleotides, the CDR3 is TGTGCCACTAGGCGAGGCACTTTGAACACTGAAGCTTTCTTT. It translates to CATRRGTLNTEAFF.

The chain employs TRBV5-4 and TRBJ2-5; possibly TRBD1 for D (6 bases). Germline lookup yields CDR1 SGHNT and CDR2 YYREEE (reference sequence). Trimming took off 4 bases at V and 1 base at J, with 11 bases between the two ends. This CDR3 has 14 amino acids. CDR3 loop: CASSPGQFQETQYF. In DNA form, the CDR3 reads TGTGCCAGCAGCCCTGGACAGTTCCAAGAGACCCAGTACTTC. Using reference TRBV5-4 and TRBJ2-5 for the parts outside the CDR3, the full variable domain is ETGVTQSPTHLIKTRGQQVTLRCSSQSGHNTVSWYQQALGQGPQFIFQYYREEENGRGNFPPRFSGLQFPNYSSELNVNALELDDSALYLCASSPGQFQETQYFGPGTRLLVL.

The V call is TRBV19, the J call TRBJ2-7, with TRBD1 as a possible D gene (6 bases). The CDR3 totals 15 residues. CDR1 is LNHDA and CDR2 is SQIVND in the germline V gene (reference sequence). Deletions cut 2 bases from V and 5 bases from J, with 16 bases between. In DNA, the CDR3 is TGTGCCAGTAGTATACAGGCGGGCAGGGGAAACGAGCAGTACTTC. Amino acid sequence: CASSIQAGRGNEQYF.

The chain carries TRBV2 and TRBJ1-4; 8 bases map to TRBD1. V lost 1 base, J lost 7 bases, and 8 bases stayed unmatched. Germline V lookup: CDR1 SNHLY, CDR2 FYNNEI. This CDR3 is built from 16 residues. CDR3: CASSEDRGLVGEKLFF. The DNA of the CDR3 is TGTGCCAGCAGTGAAGACAGGGGGTTGGTCGGTGAAAAACTGTTTTTT.

The chain combines TRBV29-1 with TRBJ1-2, with a possible D match to TRBD1 (5 bases). The CDR3 runs to 12 residues. In germline, CDR1 is SQVTM, CDR2 ANQGSEA. The V gene lost 7 bases and the J gene lost 8 bases, with 17 bases spanning the gap. The CDR3 reads CSAANSGEGYTF. The CDR3 DNA follows: TGCAGCGCAGCCAACTCGGGGGAAGGCTACACCTTC.

The chain couples TRBV5-5 to TRBJ2-7; 9 bases are a match to TRBD1. V was clipped by 4 bases and J by 2 bases; unmatched bases: 7. Germline V gives CDR1 SGHKS, CDR2 YYEKEE (reference sequence). The CDR3 covers 15 residues. CDR3 sequence reads: CASSPTGTGTYEQYF. CDR3 sequence (DNA): TGTGCCAGCAGCCCCACCGGGACAGGGACCTACGAGCAGTACTTC.